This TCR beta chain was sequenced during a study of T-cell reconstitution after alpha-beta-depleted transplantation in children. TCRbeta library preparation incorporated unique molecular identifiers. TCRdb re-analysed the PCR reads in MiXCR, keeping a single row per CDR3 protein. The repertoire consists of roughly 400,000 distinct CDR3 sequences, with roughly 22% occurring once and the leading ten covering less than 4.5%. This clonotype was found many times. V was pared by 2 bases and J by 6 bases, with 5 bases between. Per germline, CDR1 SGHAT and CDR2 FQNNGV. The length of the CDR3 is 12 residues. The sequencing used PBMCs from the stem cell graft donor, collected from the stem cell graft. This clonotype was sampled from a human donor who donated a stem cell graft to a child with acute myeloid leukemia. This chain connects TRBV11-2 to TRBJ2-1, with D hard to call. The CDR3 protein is CASSLLGNEQFF. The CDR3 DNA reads TGTGCCAGCAGCTTATTAGGCAATGAGCAGTTCTTC.